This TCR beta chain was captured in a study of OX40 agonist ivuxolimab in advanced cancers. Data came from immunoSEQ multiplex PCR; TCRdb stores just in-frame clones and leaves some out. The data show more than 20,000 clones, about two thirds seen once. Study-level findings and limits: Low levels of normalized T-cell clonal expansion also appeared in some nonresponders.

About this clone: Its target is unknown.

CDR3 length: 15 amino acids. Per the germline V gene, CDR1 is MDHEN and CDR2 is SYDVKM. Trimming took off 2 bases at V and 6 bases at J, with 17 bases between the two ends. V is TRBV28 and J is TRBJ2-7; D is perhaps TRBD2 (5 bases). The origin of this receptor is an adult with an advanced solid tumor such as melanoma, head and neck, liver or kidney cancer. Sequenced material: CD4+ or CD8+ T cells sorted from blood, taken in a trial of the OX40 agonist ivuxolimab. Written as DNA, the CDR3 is TGTGCCAGCAGTTTAGTATTAGGGAGTCTTGGCGAGCAGTACTTC. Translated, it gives CASSLVLGSLGEQYF.